Below, 10 T cell receptor beta chains from the same sample are listed, as sequenced in a study of T cell clonotyping in hematopoietic cell transplantation. The assay was immunoSEQ multiplex PCR, and TCRdb's table has in-frame clones only and misses some. The sample has some 8,800 clones; 93% are singletons. The specimen was PBMCs, collected 100 days after allogeneic stem cell transplant. These receptors originate from a male patient between 50 and 60 years old who had an allogeneic stem cell transplant from a related donor, so T cells may come from the graft donor. Some clones in this sample may be carry-over from other donors' samples.

The count of this clone is one. The gene calls are TRBV28 and TRBJ1-1; possibly TRBD1 for D (6 bases). Germline CDR1 MDHEN, CDR2 SYDVKM. The CDR3 has 12 residues. Trimming cost V 6 bases and J 10 bases, with 15 bases left between them. CDR3 nucleotide sequence: TGTGCCAGCAGCCTGCGGGGGCGCGGAGCTTTCTTT. This codes for CASSLRGRGAFF.

V usage is TRBV4-2 and J usage is TRBJ2-7, with D perhaps matching TRBD2 (5 bases). The CDR3 has 19 residues. CDR1 and CDR2 (germline): LGHNA, YNFKEQ. V gave up 0 bases and J gave up 4 bases, with 25 bases separating them. The CDR3 nucleotides are TGTGCCAGCAGCCAAGATAAAGGGTCGCTAGCCATACCGGGGTACGAGCAGTACTTC. The encoded protein is CASSQDKGSLAIPGYEQYF.

The gene calls are TRBV30 and TRBJ1-2, with TRBD1 identical over 9 bases. Germline CDR1 reads GTSNPN; CDR2 reads SVGIG (reference sequence). This CDR3 is 14 amino acids long. The V gene end was trimmed by 2 bases and the J gene end by 2 bases; junction bases not matched to a gene: 3. The CDR3 sequence: CAWSLQGANYGYTF. In DNA, the CDR3 is TGTGCCTGGAGTCTACAGGGGGCGAACTATGGCTACACCTTC.

In its sample, this clone was seen once. The V call is TRBV7-8, the J call TRBJ1-5; TRBD1 might be the D (6 bases). Germline CDR1 SGHVS, CDR2 FQNEAQ. The CDR3 has 14 amino acids. V lost 0 bases and J lost 7, with 10 bases in between. CDR3 nucleotides: TGTGCCAGCAGCTTAGCGGGGGCGGGACAGCCCCAGCATTTT. Residues: CASSLAGAGQPQHF.

The chain carries TRBV6-5 and TRBJ2-1; 10 bases fit TRBD2. After removal of 4 bases from V and 5 bases from J, the junction contained 8 bases not matched to a gene. CDR1 and CDR2 from the germline V gene are MNHEY and SVGAGI. CDR3 length equals 16 residues. The chain's CDR3 is CASSSLIAGGNNEQFF. DNA of the CDR3: TGTGCCAGCAGTTCGCTTATAGCGGGGGGTAACAATGAGCAGTTCTTC.

The chain couples TRBV5-8 to TRBJ2-7; D may match TRBD1 or TRBD2 (6 bases each). This CDR3 region has 14 residues. From germline, CDR1 is SGHTS and CDR2 YDEGEE. V lost 0 bases to trimming and J lost 3 bases, with 10 bases between them. CDR3 protein: CASSLVGGSYEQYF. DNA for the CDR3: TGTGCCAGCAGCTTGGTAGGGGGGAGCTACGAGCAGTACTTC.

The chain couples TRBV28 to TRBJ2-7; D uncertain. The germline V gene has CDR1 MDHEN and CDR2 SYDVKM. V lost 5 bases, J lost 6 bases, and 20 bases lay in between. The length of the CDR3 is 15 residues. CDR3 region: CASSVSRRKMGEQYF. In nucleotides, the CDR3 is TGTGCCAGCAGTGTCTCCCGAAGGAAGATGGGCGAGCAGTACTTC.

The rearrangement joins TRBV18 to TRBJ1-2; unclear D gene. Germline-derived CDR1 and CDR2 are KGHSH and LQKENI. The CDR3 has 15 residues. The ends were cut back, 3 bases at V and 1 base at J, with 12 bases in the middle. The DNA for the CDR3 is TGTGCCAGCTCACCCACGGGCCTCGATAACTATGGCTACACCTTC. It is translated as CASSPTGLDNYGYTF. Looking up the rest from reference TRBV18 and TRBJ1-2 gives the full variable domain: NAGVMQNPRHLVRRRGQEARLRCSPMKGHSHVYWYRQLPEEGLKFMVYLQKENIIDESGMPKERFSAEFPKEGPSILRIQQVVRGDSAAYFCASSPTGLDNYGYTFGSGTRLTVV.

The V and J genes are TRBV11-2 and TRBJ2-7; 7 nucleotides match TRBD2. V lost 0 bases to trimming and J lost 4 bases; unmatched junction nucleotides: 6. This CDR3 has 15 amino acids. Germline CDR1 reads SGHAT; CDR2 reads FQNNGV. CDR3 coding DNA: TGTGCCAGCAGCTTAGATCTCGCTAGCGGTTACGAGCAGTACTTC. This codes for CASSLDLASGYEQYF.

The V call is TRBV27, the J call TRBJ1-1, with D hard to call. Germline-derived CDR1 and CDR2 are MNHEY and SMNVEV (reference sequence). The CDR3 has 16 residues. V was cut by 5 bases and J by 1 base, with 17 bases left in between. CDR3 region: CASSPGSRAWNTEAFF. CDR3 nucleotides: TGTGCCAGCAGTCCCGGGAGTCGGGCCTGGAACACTGAAGCTTTCTTT.